These 15 T cell receptor beta chains were all obtained from the same sample, sequenced in a study of radiation and T cells in renal cell carcinoma. Produced via immunoSEQ multiplex PCR; TCRdb's table is partial and in-frame only. The data contain some 150,000 clones, over 65% of them singletons. Regarding time point: baseline pretreatment blood. Regarding treatment: 15 Gy SBRT to primary tumor, nephrectomy 4 weeks later. Sequencing used blood, obtained from a patient whose treatment included radiotherapy and nephrectomy. The receptors shown here come from a woman in her forties or fifties with renal cell carcinoma.

The chain links TRBV4-1 to TRBJ1-3, with a tentative D call TRBD1 (5 bases). This CDR3 is built from 16 residues. V dropped 4 bases and J dropped 0 bases, with 13 bases sitting between them. Germline loops: CDR1 MGHRA, CDR2 YSYEKL. CDR3 residues: CASSPLGGGSGNTIYF. CDR3 DNA: TGCGCCAGCAGCCCTCTTGGGGGGGGCTCTGGAAACACCATATATTTT.

The chain links TRBV4-1 to TRBJ1-2; tentatively, D is TRBD1 (6 bases). Trimming pared 1 base from V and 6 bases from J, leaving 9 bases between. Looked up from germline, CDR1 is MGHRA and CDR2 is YSYEKL. This CDR3 has 13 residues. The CDR3 region has the DNA TGCGCCAGCAGCCAAGGACAGGAGAATGGCTACACCTTC. Translating gives CASSQGQENGYTF.

In its sample, this clone was seen once. The genes are TRBV4-3 and TRBJ2-7; perhaps D is TRBD1 or TRBD2 (5 bases each). Germline assignment: CDR1 LGHNA and CDR2 YSLEER. Trimming stripped 3 bases from V and 5 bases from J, with 17 bases between. The CDR3 runs to 15 residues. Here the CDR3 DNA reads TGCGCCAGCAGCCACCGGGACGGAGAGGGCCACGAGCAGTACTTC. Protein product: CASSHRDGEGHEQYF.

This sequence joins TRBV19 and TRBJ2-7, with 8 bases lining up with TRBD1. CDR1 LNHDA and CDR2 SQIVND come from the germline V gene (reference sequence). The V and J ends lost 3 bases and 5 bases, in that order; junction bases with no gene match: 3. CDR3 size: 13 residues. The CDR3 sequence: CASSMRGQDEQYF. DNA for the CDR3: TGTGCCAGTAGTATGAGGGGACAGGACGAGCAGTACTTC.

The J gene is TRBJ1-5, the V gene TRBV28; D may be TRBD1 (5 bases). The CDR3 has 15 residues. V gave up 3 bases and J gave up 2 bases, with 11 bases separating them. The V gene's germline CDR1 is MDHEN and CDR2 SYDVKM. The CDR3 region is CASSFGGDRNQPQHF. The DNA for the CDR3 is TGTGCCAGCAGTTTTGGGGGGGACCGCAATCAGCCCCAGCATTTT.

There are a few counts of this clone. The genes are TRBV5-1 and TRBJ1-6, with 7 bases matching TRBD1. Losses at the gene ends were 0 bases for V and 13 bases for J; bases not matched to a gene: 13. CDR1 and CDR2 from the germline V gene are SGHRS and YFSETQ. The CDR3 covers 16 residues. In nucleotides, the CDR3 is TGCGCCAGCAGCTTGGTACAGGGGAGCCTCGGGGGGCCCCTCCACTTT. Its protein is CASSLVQGSLGGPLHF.

The chain uses TRBV7-2 and TRBJ2-1; weak D call: TRBD1 (5 bases). CDR1 and CDR2 (germline): SGHTA, FQGNSA. The length of the CDR3 is 14 residues. The V end was cut by 3 bases, the J end by 5 bases, with 11 bases between. DNA of the CDR3: TGTGCCAGCAGCTTGTTCCTGACAGACAATGAGCAGTTCTTC. Amino acids: CASSLFLTDNEQFF.

This clone was recorded only once. The chain carries TRBV7-2 and TRBJ2-4, with no clear D. The V and J ends lost 6 bases and 5 bases respectively, with 11 bases between them. Germline lookup yields CDR1 SGHTA and CDR2 FQGNSA. CDR3 length equals 13 residues. This chain's CDR3 is CASSLNQENIQYF. The CDR3, as DNA: TGTGCCAGCAGTCTTAATCAGGAAAACATTCAGTACTTC.

V and J are TRBV4-3 and TRBJ1-6; a possible D gene is TRBD1 (6 bases). Germline V gene data show CDR1 as LGHNA and CDR2 as YSLEER. The CDR3 is 16 amino acids. V gave up 1 base and J gave up 4 bases, with 11 bases separating them. The CDR3 DNA follows: TGCGCCAGCAGCCAAGGCAGGGGCCGATATAATTCACCCCTCCACTTT. As protein: CASSQGRGRYNSPLHF.

Written as DNA, the CDR3 is TGCGCCAGCAGCCCTCTGGCCGCGGTCTCTGGAAACACCATATATTTT. This codes for CASSPLAAVSGNTIYF. The chain combines TRBV4-1 with TRBJ1-3; D not resolved. V dropped 4 bases and J dropped 0 bases, with 13 bases sitting between them. CDR3 length: 16 residues. Germline V gene sequence: CDR1 MGHRA, CDR2 YSYEKL.

The V gene is TRBV10-3, the J gene TRBJ2-7; D gene uncertain. CDR3 length equals 12 residues. Germline V lookup: CDR1 ENHRY, CDR2 SYGVKD. Trimming left V 8 bases short and J 2 bases short, with 10 bases between. DNA for the CDR3: TGTGCCATCGAAACAGAAACCTACGAGCAGTACTTC. Translated: CAIETETYEQYF.

The chain joins TRBV7-9 to TRBJ2-7; a possible D gene is TRBD1 (5 bases). The germline gives CDR1 SEHNR, CDR2 FQNEAQ (reference sequence). This CDR3 is 13 amino acids long. V was shortened by 5 bases and J by 4 bases, with 12 bases between the two germline ends. The CDR3 nucleotides are TGTGCCAGCAGCCCCCTAGACAGATACGAGCAGTACTTC. Protein product: CASSPLDRYEQYF.

The chain is built from TRBV6-6 and TRBJ1-2; TRBD1 agrees at 9 bases. Per germline, CDR1 MNHNY and CDR2 SVGAGI (reference sequence). The CDR3 is 15 amino acids. V dropped 7 bases and J dropped 2; count of bases not matched to a gene: 8. CDR3 nucleotides: TGTGCCAGCACCCCCGGACAGGGGTACAACTATGGCTACACCTTC. As protein: CASTPGQGYNYGYTF.

The chain uses TRBV15 and TRBJ2-7; no reliable D call. V was trimmed by 0 bases and J by 2 bases, leaving 8 bases between them. The CDR3 loop spans 14 amino acids. Germline-derived CDR1 and CDR2 are LNHNV and YYDKDF (reference sequence). The CDR3: CATSRDRHTYEQYF. The CDR3, as DNA: TGTGCCACCAGCAGAGACAGGCACACCTACGAGCAGTACTTC.

V usage is TRBV18 and J usage is TRBJ2-7; the D is unclear. V was shortened by 6 bases and J by 0 bases, with 6 bases between the two germline ends. This CDR3 contains 12 residues. Per germline, CDR1 KGHSH and CDR2 LQKENI. The DNA of the CDR3 is TGTGCCAGCTCTCTCAGCTCCTACGAGCAGTACTTC. This sequence encodes CASSLSSYEQYF.